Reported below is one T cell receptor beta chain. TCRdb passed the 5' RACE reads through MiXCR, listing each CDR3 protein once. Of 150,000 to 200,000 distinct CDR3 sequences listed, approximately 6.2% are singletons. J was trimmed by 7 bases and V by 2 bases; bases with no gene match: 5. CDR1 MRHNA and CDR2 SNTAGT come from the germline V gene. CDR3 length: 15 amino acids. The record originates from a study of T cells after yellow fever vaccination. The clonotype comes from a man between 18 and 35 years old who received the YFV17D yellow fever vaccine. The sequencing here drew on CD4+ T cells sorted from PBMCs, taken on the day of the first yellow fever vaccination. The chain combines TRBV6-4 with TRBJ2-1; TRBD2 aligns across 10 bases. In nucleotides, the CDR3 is TGTGCCAGCAGTGACCAGCGGGGGGGCCTGAATGAGCAGTTCTTC. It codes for CASSDQRGGLNEQFF.